This T cell receptor (beta chain) was documented in a study of human T cells and chemical hapten exposure. The V segment lost 3 bases and the J segment 2 bases; nucleotides outside the gene matches: 3. The CDR3 has 14 residues. Germline V CDR1 and CDR2: SGHRS, YFSETQ. In this sample, this clonotype turned up a few times. The antigen is undetermined. In the authors' workflow: Samples contained a median of about 100,000 TCRs, with a range of about 20,000 to 750,000. TCRdb reprocessed the RACE reads via MiXCR and lists one record per CDR3 protein. The V and J calls, along with clone size, are taken from TCRdb and not from the paper's own processing. This sample has approximately 52,000 distinct CDR3 sequences, with around 10% found just once. Time point of the sample: patch test 1, 2 weeks after DPC sensitization. The sample's treatment: therapeutic diphenylcyclopropenone sensitization with weekly scalp DPC. Whole blood, unfractionated, served as the material for total RNA extraction.

Study-wide results and limits: While controls formed fewer of them, expanded TCRs formed significantly more large CDR3 similarity clusters. Expanded TCR counts at PT1 were positively correlated with the patch test score.

The sequencing used whole blood, collected in connection with sensitization to the hapten diphenylcyclopropenone (DPC). The receptor was isolated from a woman in her forties with alopecia areata. Some clones in this sample may be carry-over from other donors' samples. The chain employs TRBV5-1 and TRBJ2-5; 8 nucleotides match TRBD1. Here the CDR3 DNA reads TGCGCCAGCAGCTGGGACAGGAGACAAGAGACCCAGTACTTC. Encoded protein: CASSWDRRQETQYF.